What follows are 29 T cell receptor beta chains derived from one specimen sequenced in a study of chemoradiotherapy in HPV16-positive cancers. Some clones are missing from TCRdb's copy, which holds only in-frame ones; the method was immunoSEQ multiplex PCR. Seen here are roughly 28,000 clones, 91% observed once, and the top ten hold around 20%. The material sequenced was blood, taken from a patient who underwent chemoradiotherapy. The receptors derive from a human donor with HPV-associated anogenital cancer.

J is TRBJ2-1 and V is TRBV5-8, with D possibly called TRBD1 or TRBD2 (6 bases each). Trimming stripped 2 bases from V and 10 bases from J, with 16 bases between. Germline lookup yields CDR1 SGHTS and CDR2 YDEGEE. The CDR3 extends over 14 amino acids. The CDR3 protein is CASSFPGAPLEQFF. The CDR3 nucleotides are TGTGCCAGCAGCTTTCCGGGGGCTCCTCTGGAGCAGTTCTTC.

In its sample, this clone ranks as medium-sized (0.01 to 0.1%). The chain recombines TRBV19 with TRBJ2-5; D is unresolved. Germline loops: CDR1 LNHDA, CDR2 SQIVND (reference sequence). The V and J ends lost 10 bases and 4 bases respectively, with 13 bases between them. The CDR3 has 12 amino acids. CDR3 nucleotide sequence: TGTGCCACAGGACCCTGGGGAGAGACCCAGTACTTC. This sequence encodes CATGPWGETQYF.

V usage is TRBV2 and J usage is TRBJ2-2; 7 nucleotides line up with TRBD1. Trimming took 7 bases from V and 8 from J; bases not matched to a gene: 4. In germline, CDR1 is SNHLY, CDR2 FYNNEI. The CDR3 is made up of 12 amino acids. The CDR3 is CASTEGAGELFF. CDR3 nucleotide sequence: TGTGCCAGCACCGAGGGGGCGGGGGAGCTGTTTTTT.

The rearrangement uses TRBV6-1 and TRBJ1-5; 8 bases line up with TRBD1. Germline V gene lookup returns CDR1 MNHNS and CDR2 SASEGT. V lost 5 bases, J lost 7 bases, and 10 bases stayed unmatched. CDR3 length equals 15 residues. The CDR3 DNA is TGTGCCAGCAGTCCACGGACAGGGACCAACCAGCCCCAGCATTTT. This sequence encodes CASSPRTGTNQPQHF.

The gene calls are TRBV5-1 and TRBJ2-4; 7 positions agree with TRBD1. Unmatched junction bases numbered 14, after V lost 7 bases and J lost 1 base. CDR1 is SGHRS, CDR2 YFSETQ, per germline. This CDR3 is 17 amino acids long. The CDR3 region is CASRSSGGQIAKNIQYF. The CDR3 coding sequence is TGCGCCAGCCGCTCAAGTGGGGGACAGATCGCCAAAAACATTCAGTACTTC.

The chain uses TRBV15 and TRBJ2-4; 9 positions agree with TRBD1. Germline values: CDR1 LNHNV, CDR2 YYDKDF (reference sequence). The length of the CDR3 is 16 residues. Trimming took 4 bases from V and 9 from J; bases not matched to a gene: 13. For the CDR3, the DNA is TGTGCCACCAGCACTAGAATGACAGGGGGTGAAGGCATTCAGTACTTC. Translating it yields CATSTRMTGGEGIQYF.

The chain employs TRBV6-6 and TRBJ2-1; the D gene is possibly TRBD2 (5 bases). Germline CDR1 reads MNHNY; CDR2 reads SVGAGI (reference sequence). V gave up 4 bases and J gave up 9 bases, with 10 bases separating them. The CDR3 has 12 amino acids. The CDR3 protein is CASSSGSTEQFF. For the CDR3, the DNA is TGTGCCAGCAGTTCTGGGAGTACTGAGCAGTTCTTC.

The gene calls are TRBV19 and TRBJ2-3; perhaps TRBD1 as D (6 bases). The CDR3 extends over 14 amino acids. V lost 4 bases to trimming and J lost 0 bases, with 8 bases between them. CDR1 LNHDA and CDR2 SQIVND come from the germline V gene (reference sequence). The DNA of the CDR3 is TGTGCCAGTAGTACCCAGGGGAGCACAGATACGCAGTATTTT. Translated, it gives CASSTQGSTDTQYF.

The J gene is TRBJ1-3, the V gene TRBV7-9; TRBD1 agrees at 9 bases. There are 18 residues in the CDR3. V was pared by 0 bases and J by 0 bases, with 6 bases of the junction left unmatched. Germline V CDR1 and CDR2: SEHNR, FQNEAQ (reference sequence). In DNA, the CDR3 is TGTGCCAGCAGCTTAGCGAGGACAGGGGTCCACTCTGGAAACACCATATATTTT. It translates to CASSLARTGVHSGNTIYF.

The V call is TRBV5-4, the J call TRBJ2-5; the D gene is possibly TRBD1 (7 bases). The CDR3 loop spans 14 amino acids. From germline, CDR1 is SGHNT and CDR2 YYREEE (reference sequence). Trimming cost V 4 bases and J 5 bases, with 15 bases left between them. CDR3 nucleotides: TGTGCCAGCAGCCGGGACAGCCGGGGGGAGACCCAGTACTTC. As protein: CASSRDSRGETQYF.

The rearrangement links TRBV28 to TRBJ1-2; a possible D gene is TRBD1 (5 bases). The V gene's germline CDR1 is MDHEN and CDR2 SYDVKM. V lost 6 bases and J lost 4, with 12 bases in between. The CDR3 contains 13 residues. CDR3 DNA: TGTGCCAGCAGACCTTCAGGGAGCTATGGCTACACCTTC. Translating it yields CASRPSGSYGYTF.

The sample holds a few counts of this clone. The V call is TRBV13, the J call TRBJ2-2; 14 positions agree with TRBD2. Per germline, CDR1 PRHDT and CDR2 FYEKMQ (reference sequence). Losses at the gene ends were 5 bases for V and 5 bases for J; bases not matched to a gene: 7. The CDR3 consists of 17 residues. CDR3 protein: CASSPRTSGGKTGELFF. Here the CDR3 DNA reads TGTGCCAGCAGCCCCCGGACTAGCGGGGGGAAGACCGGGGAGCTGTTTTTT.

The chain carries TRBV29-1 and TRBJ2-3, with 9 nucleotides matching TRBD2. The germline V gene encodes CDR1 SQVTM and CDR2 ANQGSEA. The CDR3 length is 15 residues. V was pared by 0 bases and J by 7 bases, with 8 bases of the junction left unmatched. CDR3 nucleotide sequence: TGCAGCGTTGAAGAGGGCCTAGCGGGGACCAATACGCAGTATTTT. Translating gives CSVEEGLAGTNTQYF.

The chain recombines TRBV15 with TRBJ2-2; possibly TRBD1 for D (5 bases). Trimming shortened V by 3 bases and J by 5 bases, and 13 bases separated the two germline ends. Germline-derived CDR1 and CDR2 are LNHNV and YYDKDF (reference sequence). CDR3 length: 15 residues. DNA of the CDR3: TGTGCCACCAGCAGGAATTTGGGGCCGACCGGGGAGCTGTTTTTT. Translated, it gives CATSRNLGPTGELFF.

This chain links TRBV11-2 with TRBJ2-2; D unresolved. This CDR3 has 12 amino acids. Trimming stripped 6 bases from V and 4 bases from J, with 6 bases between. Germline assignment: CDR1 SGHAT and CDR2 FQNNGV. The CDR3 protein is CASRRFTGELFF. As DNA, the CDR3 is TGTGCCAGCAGACGCTTCACCGGGGAGCTGTTTTTT.

The V gene is TRBV7-2, the J gene TRBJ2-3; D uncertain. The CDR3 has 15 amino acids. Germline values: CDR1 SGHTA, CDR2 FQGNSA. Trimming took off 1 base at V and 0 bases at J, with 8 bases between the two ends. CDR3 region: CASSLVSVSTDTQYF. CDR3 nucleotide sequence: TGTGCCAGCAGCTTAGTCTCCGTGAGCACAGATACGCAGTATTTT.

The V and J genes are TRBV4-3 and TRBJ2-7; D ambiguous. The CDR3 sequence is 13 residues long. Germline V gives CDR1 LGHNA, CDR2 YSLEER. Deletions cut 0 bases from V and 4 bases from J, with 7 bases between. The CDR3 region has the DNA TGCGCCAGCAGCCAAGATCTCGGGTACGAGCAGTACTTC. Translation gives CASSQDLGYEQYF.

The rearrangement uses TRBV27 and TRBJ2-5, with a possible D match to TRBD1 (6 bases). CDR3 length: 13 amino acids. Germline-derived CDR1 and CDR2 are MNHEY and SMNVEV (reference sequence). Trimming stripped 9 bases from V and 1 base from J, with 12 bases between. In DNA, the CDR3 is TGTGCCAGTCAACAGGGTTTCCAAGAGACCCAGTACTTC. Protein product: CASQQGFQETQYF.

This chain joins TRBV4-2 and TRBJ2-3; unclear D gene. The V and J ends lost 6 bases and 2 bases respectively, with 6 bases between them. The CDR3 contains 12 residues. Germline V gene sequence: CDR1 LGHNA, CDR2 YNFKEQ. Here the CDR3 reads CASSSFTDTQYF. The DNA for the CDR3 is TGTGCCAGCAGTTCTTTCACAGATACGCAGTATTTT.

The CDR3 sequence is CASSWNNNLKETQYF. As DNA, the CDR3 is TGCGCCAGCAGCTGGAACAATAATCTAAAAGAGACCCAGTACTTC. J is TRBJ2-5 and V is TRBV5-1; D gene uncertain. Germline CDR1 SGHRS, CDR2 YFSETQ. The CDR3 sequence is 15 residues long. V was trimmed by 3 bases and J by 3 bases, leaving 15 bases between them.

This clone was detected only once. This chain uses TRBV9 with TRBJ2-3; D unclear. Germline CDR1 reads SGDLS; CDR2 reads YYNGEE. V lost 7 bases and J lost 5, with 11 bases in between. The CDR3 has 12 residues. CDR3 residues: CASGPRRDTQYF. The DNA of the CDR3 is TGTGCCAGCGGACCTAGGAGAGATACGCAGTATTTT.

This chain uses TRBV5-1 with TRBJ2-5, with a tentative D call TRBD2 (6 bases). Per the germline V gene, CDR1 is SGHRS and CDR2 is YFSETQ. Trimming took 4 bases from V and 4 from J, leaving 23 bases between them. This CDR3 comprises 17 residues. The CDR3 sequence is CASSRQVERVLGETQYF. The CDR3 nucleotides read TGCGCCAGCAGCAGACAAGTCGAGCGGGTTTTGGGAGAGACCCAGTACTTC.

V and J are TRBV2 and TRBJ1-6; weak D call: TRBD1 (6 bases). CDR3 length: 15 amino acids. V lost 5 bases and J 5 bases, leaving 13 bases between the germline ends. Germline V gene lookup returns CDR1 SNHLY and CDR2 FYNNEI. CDR3 loop: CASSKGQNDNSPLHF. CDR3 nucleotide sequence: TGTGCCAGCAGTAAAGGACAGAACGATAATTCACCCCTCCACTTT.

The chain uses TRBV18 and TRBJ2-1, with TRBD2 as a possible D gene (6 bases). The germline V and J ends were trimmed by 4 bases and 9 bases, with 13 bases remaining between them. The CDR3 runs 13 residues. Germline assignment: CDR1 KGHSH and CDR2 LQKENI. The chain's CDR3 is CASSRGTPSEQFF. The CDR3 region has the DNA TGTGCCAGCTCACGCGGGACCCCTTCTGAGCAGTTCTTC.

The rearrangement uses TRBV9 and TRBJ2-3; D call uncertain. The V and J ends lost 2 bases and 2 bases respectively, with 15 bases between them. The CDR3 is made up of 16 amino acids. CDR1 is SGDLS and CDR2 is YYNGEE in the germline V gene. DNA for the CDR3: TGTGCCAGCAGCGTGGGCGTGACCATCGACACAGATACGCAGTATTTT. Its translation is CASSVGVTIDTDTQYF. The whole variable domain, filled in from reference TRBV9 and TRBJ2-3, reads DSGVTQTPKHLITATGQRVTLRCSPRSGDLSVYWYQQSLDQGLQFLIQYYNGEERAKGNILERFSAQQFPDLHSELNLSSLELGDSALYFCASSVGVTIDTDTQYFGPGTRLTVL.

V usage is TRBV7-9 and J usage is TRBJ1-4, with D maybe TRBD1 (5 bases). Trimming removed 5 bases at V and 4 bases at J, with 17 bases between. Germline V lookup: CDR1 SEHNR, CDR2 FQNEAQ (reference sequence). The CDR3 is made up of 16 amino acids. The CDR3 DNA is TGTGCCAGCAGCAGGGGACCGGATGGGGATAATGAAAAACTGTTTTTT. Translated, it gives CASSRGPDGDNEKLFF. Full variable domain (remainder filled in from reference TRBV7-9 and TRBJ1-4): DTGVSQNPRHKITKRGQNVTFRCDPISEHNRLYWYRQTLGQGPEFLTYFQNEAQLEKSRLLSDRFSAERPKGSFSTLEIQRTEQGDSAMYLCASSRGPDGDNEKLFFGSGTQLSVL.

The count of this clone is one. This chain connects TRBV7-6 to TRBJ2-1; 7 nucleotides align to TRBD1. Per the germline V gene, CDR1 is SGHVS and CDR2 is FNYEAQ. CDR3 length: 18 residues. J lost 0 bases, V lost 1 base, and 9 bases had no gene match. The CDR3 spells CASSLVHLGQSSYNEQFF. The CDR3 DNA sequence: TGTGCCAGCAGCTTAGTTCATTTGGGACAGAGCTCCTACAATGAGCAGTTCTTC.

This rearrangement joins TRBV4-2 to TRBJ2-3; 13 bases align to TRBD2. V gave up 2 bases and J gave up 6 bases; unmatched junction bases: 5. This CDR3 comprises 16 residues. Germline values: CDR1 LGHNA, CDR2 YNFKEQ. This chain's CDR3 is CASSQPGLAGVDTQYF. The CDR3 DNA follows: TGTGCCAGCAGCCAACCCGGACTAGCGGGAGTTGATACGCAGTATTTT.

This clone has just one count. The chain joins TRBV18 to TRBJ1-2, with 9 bases lining up with TRBD1. V shed 0 bases, J shed 7 bases, and the junction held 3 bases outside the gene matches. CDR3 length: 14 amino acids. Germline CDR1 KGHSH, CDR2 LQKENI. CDR3 in amino acids: CASSPPGTGFGYTF. DNA of the CDR3: TGTGCCAGCTCACCACCCGGGACAGGGTTTGGCTACACCTTC.